This passage covers 10 T cell receptor beta chains from one sample sequenced in a study of cytotoxic CD8 clonotypes in ibrutinib-treated CLL. This table comes from immunoSEQ multiplex PCR, and its TCRdb copy is limited to in-frame clones, with some not included. Counted here are more than 110,000 clones, about 75% occurring once; the ten biggest clones make up just over 5%. The material sequenced was PBMCs, taken after 24 months of ibrutinib treatment. The receptors shown here come from a human donor with chronic lymphocytic leukemia.

The chain links TRBV5-4 to TRBJ2-2; 9 bases are shared with TRBD2. This CDR3 is 16 amino acids long. The germline V gene encodes CDR1 SGHNT and CDR2 YYREEE (reference sequence). The V gene end was trimmed by 6 bases and the J gene end by 3 bases; junction bases not matched to a gene: 9. The CDR3 protein is CASTLAGPGDTGELFF. In DNA, the CDR3 is TGTGCCAGCACTCTAGCGGGGCCCGGGGACACCGGGGAGCTGTTTTTT.

The chain uses TRBV7-9 and TRBJ1-5, with a tentative D call TRBD1 (5 bases). Germline assignment: CDR1 SEHNR and CDR2 FQNEAQ (reference sequence). V lost 5 bases to trimming and J lost 6 bases, with 17 bases between them. The CDR3 totals 15 residues. CDR3 in amino acids: CASSPGTTPGQPQHF. The CDR3 bases are TGTGCCAGCAGCCCCGGGACCACCCCAGGTCAGCCCCAGCATTTT. The variable domain in full, with the rest retrieved from reference TRBV7-9 and TRBJ1-5, is DTGVSQNPRHKITKRGQNVTFRCDPISEHNRLYWYRQTLGQGPEFLTYFQNEAQLEKSRLLSDRFSAERPKGSFSTLEIQRTEQGDSAMYLCASSPGTTPGQPQHFGDGTRLSIL.

The chain joins TRBV6-5 to TRBJ2-2; D is possibly TRBD2 (6 bases). Germline CDR1 reads MNHEY; CDR2 reads SVGAGI. CDR3 length: 14 residues. Trimming took off 8 bases at V and 4 bases at J, with 14 bases between the two ends. The CDR3 reads CASGRGWGTGELFF. The DNA of the CDR3 is TGTGCCAGCGGGCGGGGTTGGGGCACCGGGGAGCTGTTTTTT.

This clone has more than one count but fewer than ten. The chain uses TRBV9 and TRBJ2-3; D possibly corresponds to TRBD1 (6 bases). Germline CDR1 reads SGDLS; CDR2 reads YYNGEE. V was pared by 0 bases and J by 6 bases, with 14 bases between. The CDR3 is 15 amino acids. The CDR3 is CASSVVPGQGDTQYF. The CDR3 coding sequence is TGTGCCAGCAGCGTAGTACCGGGTCAGGGGGATACGCAGTATTTT.

The chain carries TRBV12-5 and TRBJ1-2; tentatively, D is TRBD1 (5 bases). This CDR3 spans 15 amino acids. Germline loops: CDR1 LGHNT, CDR2 FRNRAP. V lost 6 bases to trimming and J lost 8 bases, with 22 bases between them. The CDR3 spells CASGPHPRVPRGYTF. The CDR3 DNA follows: TGTGCTAGTGGACCCCACCCCAGGGTGCCCAGGGGCTACACCTTC.

The chain employs TRBV5-1 and TRBJ2-5; D is unclear. The ends were cut back, 4 bases at V and 2 bases at J, with 9 bases in the middle. The CDR3 extends over 13 amino acids. Germline assignment: CDR1 SGHRS and CDR2 YFSETQ. The CDR3 spells CASSEPGQETQYF. For the CDR3, the DNA is TGCGCCAGCAGCGAGCCCGGGCAAGAGACCCAGTACTTC. The whole variable domain, filled in from reference TRBV5-1 and TRBJ2-5, reads KAGVTQTPRYLIKTRGQQVTLSCSPISGHRSVSWYQQTPGQGLQFLFEYFSETQRNKGNFPGRFSGRQFSNSRSEMNVSTLELGDSALYLCASSEPGQETQYFGPGTRLLVL.

The CDR3 coding sequence is TGTGCCAGCGTGGAGTCCACCGGGGAGCTGTTTTTT. It yields the protein CASVESTGELFF. The chain combines TRBV11-2 with TRBJ2-2; D is unclear. CDR1 SGHAT and CDR2 FQNNGV come from the germline V gene. With 8 bases removed from V and 4 bases from J, the gap between germline ends came to 8 bases. The CDR3 totals 12 residues.

The V and J genes are TRBV19 and TRBJ2-5; no reliable D call. CDR3 length equals 13 residues. The V gene lost 2 bases and the J gene lost 3 bases, with 7 bases spanning the gap. Germline V lookup: CDR1 LNHDA, CDR2 SQIVND (reference sequence). The chain's CDR3 is CASSISLEETQYF. CDR3 DNA sequence: TGTGCCAGTAGTATAAGTCTAGAAGAGACCCAGTACTTC.

This chain connects TRBV9 to TRBJ1-3; 11 bases are shared with TRBD1. Germline V gives CDR1 SGDLS, CDR2 YYNGEE. CDR3 length equals 15 residues. V trimming: 3 bases; J trimming: 6 bases; junction bases outside the gene matches: 5. The CDR3 sequence: CASSEGQGVANTIYF. The CDR3 nucleotides are TGTGCCAGCAGCGAGGGACAGGGGGTTGCAAACACCATATATTTT.

The chain's CDR3 is CASSLPRTGGETQYF. CDR3 sequence (DNA): TGTGCCAGCAGTCTACCACGGACAGGGGGAGAGACCCAGTACTTC. The V gene is TRBV28, the J gene TRBJ2-5; 10 bases are shared with TRBD1. J lost 4 bases, V lost 5 bases, and 7 bases had no gene match. This CDR3 region has 15 residues. The germline V gene has CDR1 MDHEN and CDR2 SYDVKM.